One and the same sample provided the 30 T cell receptor beta chains below, sequenced in a study of cytotoxic CD8 clonotypes in ibrutinib-treated CLL. Clones were read by immunoSEQ multiplex PCR, and TCRdb kept only the in-frame ones, dropping some. The sample includes hundreds of thousands of clones, around 75% of them seen just once. Specimen: PBMCs, collected after 12 months of ibrutinib treatment. Receptors originate from a human donor with chronic lymphocytic leukemia.

The J gene is TRBJ1-2, the V gene TRBV27, with 8 bases lining up with TRBD1. The ends lost 4 bases at V and 2 bases at J; junction bases unmatched: 6. This CDR3 comprises 15 residues. Germline CDR1 MNHEY, CDR2 SMNVEV (reference sequence). CDR3 region: CASSSSGGHNYGYTF. CDR3 DNA: TGTGCCAGCAGTTCCTCAGGGGGCCACAACTATGGCTACACCTTC.

The V and J genes are TRBV7-2 and TRBJ1-3; D remains unclear. The V end was cut by 0 bases, the J end by 2 bases, with 14 bases between. This CDR3 comprises 17 residues. Germline V gene lookup returns CDR1 SGHTA and CDR2 FQGNSA. The CDR3 spells CASSLAGAYAAGNTIYF. CDR3 sequence (DNA): TGTGCCAGCAGCTTAGCAGGTGCCTACGCCGCTGGAAACACCATATATTTT.

This chain joins TRBV27 and TRBJ2-1, with TRBD2 as a possible D gene (5 bases). The CDR3 sequence is 15 residues long. Between the trimmed V and J ends, which lost 8 bases and 1 base, there was a span of 15 bases. Germline loops: CDR1 MNHEY, CDR2 SMNVEV (reference sequence). Here the CDR3 DNA reads TGTGCCAGCCGCTTAGAGGGCTCGTCCTACAATGAGCAGTTCTTC. This sequence encodes CASRLEGSSYNEQFF.

This chain links TRBV29-1 with TRBJ2-1; TRBD1 or TRBD2 may be the D gene (6 bases each). This CDR3 region has 12 residues. Germline-derived CDR1 and CDR2 are SQVTM and ANQGSEA. Between the trimmed V and J ends, which lost 2 bases and 16 bases, there was a span of 18 bases. The CDR3 reads CSVESVRDTAFF. The CDR3 coding sequence is TGCAGCGTTGAATCGGTGCGGGACACGGCATTCTTC.

The chain combines TRBV5-1 with TRBJ1-1; possible D gene TRBD1, 5 bases. CDR1 is SGHRS and CDR2 is YFSETQ in the germline V gene. The V end lost 2 bases, the J end lost 3 bases, and 14 bases lay between the germline ends. The CDR3 totals 15 residues. The CDR3 region is CASSFRQTDYTEAFF. Here the CDR3 DNA reads TGCGCCAGCAGCTTTCGACAGACCGACTACACTGAAGCTTTCTTT. Complete variable domain (other parts from reference TRBV5-1 and TRBJ1-1): KAGVTQTPRYLIKTRGQQVTLSCSPISGHRSVSWYQQTPGQGLQFLFEYFSETQRNKGNFPGRFSGRQFSNSRSEMNVSTLELGDSALYLCASSFRQTDYTEAFFGQGTRLTVV.

The chain carries TRBV7-2 and TRBJ1-4; no reliable D call. Germline CDR1 reads SGHTA; CDR2 reads FQGNSA. CDR3 length: 15 residues. With 0 bases removed from V and 4 bases from J, the gap between germline ends came to 9 bases. The CDR3 DNA sequence: TGTGCCAGCAGCTTAGCCGGGCTGGGTAATGAAAAACTGTTTTTT. This gives the protein CASSLAGLGNEKLFF. The full variable domain, its missing parts supplied by reference TRBV7-2 and TRBJ1-4, is GAGVSQSPSNKVTEKGKDVELRCDPISGHTALYWYRQSLGQGLEFLIYFQGNSAPDKSGLPSDRFSAERTGGSVSTLTIQRTQQEDSAVYLCASSLAGLGNEKLFFGSGTQLSVL.

This clone has only one observation. The chain combines TRBV28 with TRBJ2-7; D is unresolved. CDR1 MDHEN and CDR2 SYDVKM come from the germline V gene. The V and J ends lost 8 bases and 0 bases respectively, with 14 bases between them. CDR3 length: 14 amino acids. CDR3 in amino acids: CASYEDIDSYEQYF. The CDR3 coding sequence is TGTGCCAGCTATGAAGACATAGACTCCTACGAGCAGTACTTC. The complete variable domain, with remaining parts taken from reference TRBV28 and TRBJ2-7, reads DVKVTQSSRYLVKRTGEKVFLECVQDMDHENMFWYRQDPGLGLRLIYFSYDVKMKEKGDIPEGYSVSREKKERFSLILESASTNQTSMYLCASYEDIDSYEQYFGPGTRLTVT.

The chain links TRBV9 to TRBJ1-4; no reliable D call. Germline values: CDR1 SGDLS, CDR2 YYNGEE. Trimming removed 3 bases at V and 0 bases at J, with 6 bases between. This CDR3 has 14 residues. CDR3 region: CASSADATNEKLFF. CDR3 DNA: TGTGCCAGCAGCGCGGACGCAACTAATGAAAAACTGTTTTTT.

The rearrangement links TRBV27 to TRBJ1-3, with D unresolved. The CDR3 has 17 amino acids. The germline gives CDR1 MNHEY, CDR2 SMNVEV (reference sequence). The V and J ends lost 5 bases and 0 bases respectively, with 17 bases between them. CDR3 coding DNA: TGTGCCAGCAGTCCCGACAACCCACAAACCTCTGGAAACACCATATATTTT. It encodes CASSPDNPQTSGNTIYF.

This chain connects TRBV28 to TRBJ1-1, with a weak D call TRBD1 (5 bases). The length of the CDR3 is 13 residues. CDR1 MDHEN and CDR2 SYDVKM come from the germline V gene. V shed 6 bases and J shed 11 bases, with 19 bases lying between them. The CDR3 bases are TGTGCCAGCAGGCGGGACCACTTAAACGGGGCTTTCTTT. It codes for CASRRDHLNGAFF.

With respect to this clone: The identical CDR3 is also encoded by other nucleotide sequences in the sample. The chain recombines TRBV5-6 with TRBJ2-5; D is tentatively TRBD1 or TRBD2 (6 bases each). Trimming removed 2 bases from V and 5 bases from J, with 10 bases in between. The CDR3 is 13 amino acids. From germline, CDR1 is SGHDT and CDR2 YYEEEE. CDR3 sequence reads: CASSFSGGETQYF. CDR3 DNA: TGTGCCAGCAGCTTTTCCGGGGGCGAGACCCAGTACTTC. The full variable domain, with the rest looked up from reference TRBV5-6 and TRBJ2-5, is DAGVTQSPTHLIKTRGQQVTLRCSPKSGHDTVSWYQQALGQGPQFIFQYYEEEERQRGNFPDRFSGHQFPNYSSELNVNALLLGDSALYLCASSFSGGETQYFGPGTRLLVL.

This clone was observed at least ten times. The V gene is TRBV5-4, the J gene TRBJ2-7; D gene ambiguous. Trimming stripped 0 bases from V and 6 bases from J, with 4 bases between. The CDR3 runs to 11 residues. Germline CDR1 reads SGHNT; CDR2 reads YYREEE (reference sequence). The CDR3 region has the DNA TGTGCCAGCAGCTTGGCACGCGAGCAGTACTTC. This sequence encodes CASSLAREQYF.

The chain recombines TRBV25-1 with TRBJ2-2; 12 bases are shared with TRBD1. The CDR3 length is 16 residues. The germline V gene encodes CDR1 MGHDK and CDR2 SYGVNS. With V trimmed by 5 bases and J by 7 bases, 8 bases remained unmatched. The CDR3 region is CASSPGDRGLIGELFF. The CDR3 DNA reads as TGTGCCAGCAGTCCGGGGGACAGGGGGCTTATCGGGGAGCTGTTTTTT.

This clone came up once. CDR3 loop: CASSPYLAGLTYEQYF. Written as DNA, the CDR3 is TGTGCCAGCAGTCCGTACTTAGCGGGACTTACTTACGAGCAGTACTTC. This chain joins TRBV28 and TRBJ2-7; 8 positions match TRBD2. The CDR3 totals 16 residues. CDR1 MDHEN and CDR2 SYDVKM come from the germline V gene. Germline trimming cut 5 bases from V and 4 bases from J; bases unmatched to any gene: 13.

The V and J genes are TRBV23-1 and TRBJ2-7; D may be TRBD1 (5 bases). TRBV23-1 is annotated as an ORF whose role is uncertain. V lost 4 bases and J 2 bases, leaving 18 bases between the germline ends. This CDR3 is built from 16 residues. DNA of the CDR3: TGCGCCAGCAGTCCCCAGGGATACGTCGTAACCTACGAGCAGTACTTC. It translates to CASSPQGYVVTYEQYF.

Ten or more counts support this clone. The CDR3 is CASSIPGRTEAFF. The DNA for the CDR3 is TGTGCCAGCAGCATTCCGGGCCGCACTGAAGCTTTCTTT. This chain joins TRBV5-4 and TRBJ1-1, with D unclear. The V end lost 4 bases, the J end lost 4 bases, and 11 bases lay between the germline ends. The V gene's germline CDR1 is SGHNT and CDR2 YYREEE (reference sequence). This CDR3 is built from 13 residues.

The chain recombines TRBV18 with TRBJ2-7; TRBD2 agrees at 8 bases. Germline V gene data show CDR1 as KGHSH and CDR2 as LQKENI. Germline trimming cut 3 bases from V and 0 bases from J; bases unmatched to any gene: 7. The CDR3 totals 16 residues. CDR3: CASSPMTSASSYEQYF. CDR3 nucleotide sequence: TGTGCCAGCTCACCGATGACTAGCGCCAGCTCCTACGAGCAGTACTTC.

This clone appeared a few times. V and J are TRBV5-1 and TRBJ1-1; weak D call: TRBD1 (6 bases). Trimming removed 4 bases at V and 0 bases at J, with 10 bases between. The CDR3 extends over 14 amino acids. In germline, CDR1 is SGHRS, CDR2 YFSETQ. Here the CDR3 reads CASSPGALNTEAFF. Written as DNA, the CDR3 is TGCGCCAGCAGCCCAGGGGCCTTGAACACTGAAGCTTTCTTT. Drawing the rest from reference TRBV5-1 and TRBJ1-1, the complete variable domain is KAGVTQTPRYLIKTRGQQVTLSCSPISGHRSVSWYQQTPGQGLQFLFEYFSETQRNKGNFPGRFSGRQFSNSRSEMNVSTLELGDSALYLCASSPGALNTEAFFGQGTRLTVV.

This chain uses TRBV6-5 with TRBJ1-2; the match to TRBD1 covers 7 bases. The J segment lost 2 bases and the V segment lost 6 bases, leaving 6 bases of the junction unmatched. This CDR3 contains 14 residues. Germline loops: CDR1 MNHEY, CDR2 SVGAGI. The DNA of the CDR3 is TGTGCCAGCAGAGACGACAGGGCCAACTATGGCTACACCTTC. Its protein product is CASRDDRANYGYTF.

The V gene is TRBV19, the J gene TRBJ1-1; D is ambiguous. The CDR3 is 14 residues long. Germline CDR1 is LNHDA and CDR2 is SQIVND (reference sequence). Trimming cost V 7 bases and J 4 bases, with 16 bases left between them. The CDR3 coding sequence is TGTGCCAGTACCCCGAGTGGGTATTTCACTGAAGCTTTCTTT. Protein sequence: CASTPSGYFTEAFF. Supplemented by reference TRBV19 and TRBJ1-1, the full variable domain reads DGGITQSPKYLFRKEGQNVTLSCEQNLNHDAMYWYRQDPGQGLRLIYYSQIVNDFQKGDIAEGYSVSREKKESFPLTVTSAQKNPTAFYLCASTPSGYFTEAFFGQGTRLTVV.

CDR3 bases: TGTGCCAGCAGCTGGATAGGGGGGAGCTCTGGAAACACCATATATTTT. Amino acid sequence: CASSWIGGSSGNTIYF. The gene calls are TRBV28 and TRBJ1-3, with D perhaps matching TRBD1 (6 bases). The germline V gene has CDR1 MDHEN and CDR2 SYDVKM. The CDR3 consists of 16 residues. The V end lost 6 bases, the J end lost 0 bases, and 15 bases lay between the germline ends.

DNA for the CDR3: TGTGCCAGTAATACGGGCGCTGAAGCTTTCTTT. Its translation is CASNTGAEAFF. This chain connects TRBV19 to TRBJ1-1; unclear D gene. CDR3 length: 11 amino acids. Germline CDR1 and CDR2: LNHDA and SQIVND (reference sequence). The V end lost 7 bases, the J end lost 6 bases, and 9 bases lay between the germline ends.

CDR3 nucleotide sequence: TGTGCCAGCAGCCGCCGGGACAGGGGGATCTATGGCTACACCTTC. It is translated as CASSRRDRGIYGYTF. The V gene is TRBV5-4, the J gene TRBJ1-2; TRBD1 aligns across 11 bases. V trimming: 4 bases; J trimming: 4 bases; junction bases outside the gene matches: 6. Germline V gives CDR1 SGHNT, CDR2 YYREEE (reference sequence). This CDR3 is 15 amino acids long. Variable domain in full (rest from reference TRBV5-4 and TRBJ1-2): ETGVTQSPTHLIKTRGQQVTLRCSSQSGHNTVSWYQQALGQGPQFIFQYYREEENGRGNFPPRFSGLQFPNYSSELNVNALELDDSALYLCASSRRDRGIYGYTFGSGTRLTVV.

This clone was picked up a small number of times. This chain joins TRBV4-2 and TRBJ2-5; 9 nucleotides align to TRBD2. Germline CDR1 reads LGHNA; CDR2 reads YNFKEQ. V lost 0 bases to trimming and J lost 5 bases; unmatched junction nucleotides: 16. The CDR3 covers 19 residues. The CDR3 sequence: CASSQEYARGRALTETQYF. DNA of the CDR3: TGTGCCAGCAGCCAAGAGTATGCTCGCGGGAGGGCCTTAACGGAGACCCAGTACTTC.

This chain joins TRBV6-5 and TRBJ2-7; D perhaps matches TRBD2 (6 bases). Germline V gene lookup returns CDR1 MNHEY and CDR2 SVGAGI. CDR3 length: 15 residues. Trimming stripped 2 bases from V and 2 bases from J, with 13 bases between. CDR3 in amino acids: CASSYQRTTPYEQYF. The CDR3 DNA reads as TGTGCCAGCAGTTACCAGCGGACTACCCCCTACGAGCAGTACTTC.

V is TRBV28 and J is TRBJ2-7; 7 bases line up with TRBD1. The CDR3 extends over 15 amino acids. In germline, CDR1 is MDHEN, CDR2 SYDVKM. The V gene end was trimmed by 3 bases and the J gene end by 2 bases; junction bases not matched to a gene: 7. The CDR3 spells CASSFEAGGPYEQYF. CDR3 sequence (DNA): TGTGCCAGCAGTTTTGAGGCAGGGGGACCCTACGAGCAGTACTTC.

This rearrangement joins TRBV6-4 to TRBJ2-1; 12 bases agree with TRBD2. The CDR3 consists of 13 residues. Germline loops: CDR1 MRHNA, CDR2 SNTAGT. The V and J ends lost 5 bases and 9 bases, in that order; junction bases with no gene match: 2. CDR3 protein: CASSILAGGEQFF. CDR3 in DNA: TGTGCCAGCAGTATACTAGCGGGAGGTGAGCAGTTCTTC.

CDR3 amino acids: CASSPSVQETQYF. CDR3 nucleotides: TGTGCCAGCAGCCCGTCGGTCCAAGAGACCCAGTACTTC. The chain carries TRBV9 and TRBJ2-5; no firm D call. Trimming took off 4 bases at V and 1 base at J, with 8 bases between the two ends. Germline loops: CDR1 SGDLS, CDR2 YYNGEE. CDR3 length: 13 residues.

J is TRBJ2-3 and V is TRBV6-5; 10 bases align to TRBD2. From germline, CDR1 is MNHEY and CDR2 SVGAGI. This CDR3 has 15 residues. J lost 3 bases, V lost 6 bases, and 6 bases had no gene match. CDR3: CASSQTSGVTDTQYF. CDR3 in DNA: TGTGCCAGCAGCCAAACTAGCGGGGTTACAGATACGCAGTATTTT.

The J gene is TRBJ2-5, the V gene TRBV6-5, with 8 positions matching TRBD2. CDR1 MNHEY and CDR2 SVGAGI come from the germline V gene. Losses at the gene ends were 7 bases for V and 5 bases for J; bases not matched to a gene: 9. There are 14 residues in the CDR3. CDR3 sequence: CASTSWTGGETQYF. The DNA for the CDR3 is TGTGCCAGCACCAGTTGGACGGGAGGGGAGACCCAGTACTTC.